The subject of this entry is one TCR beta chain. The record originates from a study of PD-L1 blockade in urothelial cancer. Study context: Patients went on atezolizumab in about 2014, receiving 1,200 mg intravenously every 3 weeks. About 85% of the 29 patients were men with bladder-origin urothelial cancer.

In each PCR, synthetic TCR analog templates were spiked in. The method was immunoSEQ multiplex PCR; TCRdb's version includes in-frame clones alone and lacks a portion of them. The sample yields 100,000 or so clones, 70% to 85% seen once. The CDR3 sequence is 15 residues long. The ends were cut back, 0 bases at V and 2 bases at J, with 9 bases in the middle. Germline V lookup: CDR1 MGHDK, CDR2 SYGVNS. The clonotype originates from a man aged 45-65 years with urothelial cancer. The sample was PBMCs, taken around atezolizumab (anti-PD-L1) treatment. The chain employs TRBV25-1 and TRBJ2-3, with D unclear. CDR3 nucleotide sequence: TGTGCCAGCAGTGAATATCCTAGTTCCACAGATACGCAGTATTTT. Translating it yields CASSEYPSSTDTQYF.